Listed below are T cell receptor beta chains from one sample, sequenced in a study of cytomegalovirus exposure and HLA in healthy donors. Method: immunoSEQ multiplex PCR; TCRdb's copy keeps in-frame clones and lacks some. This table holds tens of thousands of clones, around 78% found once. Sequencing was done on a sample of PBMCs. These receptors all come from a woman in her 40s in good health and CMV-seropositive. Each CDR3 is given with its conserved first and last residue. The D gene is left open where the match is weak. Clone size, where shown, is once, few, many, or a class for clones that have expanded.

CDR3 protein: CSVRGTMNTEAFF
CDR3 DNA: TGCAGCGTTCGGGGTACCATGAACACTGAAGCTTTCTTT
V gene: TRBV29-1
clone size: .
J gene: TRBJ1-1
D gene: .

CDR3 protein: CASTISGPYEQYF
CDR3 DNA: TGTGCCAGCACCATTAGCGGTCCCTACGAGCAGTACTTC
V gene: TRBV7-8
clone size: .
J gene: TRBJ2-7
D gene: .

CDR3 protein: CASSPSGQGSEAFF
CDR3 DNA: TGTGCCAGCAGCCCCTCGGGACAGGGGTCTGAAGCTTTCTTT
V gene: TRBV7-3
clone size: once
J gene: TRBJ1-1
D gene: TRBD1

CDR3 protein: CASKGDNFYQPQHF
CDR3 DNA: TGTGCCAGCAAGGGGGACAACTTTTATCAGCCCCAGCATTTT
V gene: TRBV21-1
clone size: few
J gene: TRBJ1-5
D gene: .

CDR3 protein: CASSFGGGTGVKETQYF
CDR3 DNA: TGTGCCAGCAGCTTTGGAGGGGGGACAGGGGTAAAAGAGACCCAGTACTTC
V gene: TRBV5-6
clone size: .
J gene: TRBJ2-5
D gene: TRBD1

CDR3 protein: CASRLTSGSYNEQFF
CDR3 DNA: TGTGCCAGCAGGCTCACTAGCGGCTCCTACAATGAGCAGTTCTTC
V gene: TRBV2
clone size: .
J gene: TRBJ2-1
D gene: TRBD2

CDR3 protein: CASSRPLGLAGHEQYF
CDR3 DNA: TGTGCCAGCAGCCGACCCCTAGGACTAGCGGGACACGAGCAGTACTTC
V gene: TRBV7-9
clone size: .
J gene: TRBJ2-7
D gene: TRBD2

CDR3 protein: CASSDRTSGTYEQYF
CDR3 DNA: TGTGCCAGCAGTGACCGGACTAGCGGTACCTACGAGCAGTACTTC
V gene: TRBV2
clone size: .
J gene: TRBJ2-7
D gene: TRBD2

CDR3 protein: CASSPTGSVGYTF
CDR3 DNA: TGTGCCAGCTCACCAACAGGGTCTGTAGGCTACACCTTC
V gene: TRBV18
clone size: .
J gene: TRBJ1-2
D gene: .

CDR3 protein: CASRVVKGASEQYF
CDR3 DNA: TGTGCCAGCAGGGTCGTTAAGGGGGCGAGTGAGCAGTACTTC
V gene: TRBV28
clone size: .
J gene: TRBJ2-5
D gene: TRBD1

CDR3 protein: CASSYSPTGLETQYF
CDR3 DNA: TGTGCCAGCAGTTACAGCCCGACAGGGCTAGAGACCCAGTACTTC
V gene: TRBV6-5
clone size: .
J gene: TRBJ2-5
D gene: TRBD1

CDR3 protein: CASSLTGPRGEQYF
CDR3 DNA: TGTGCCAGCAGTTTGACCGGTCCCAGGGGCGAGCAGTACTTC
V gene: TRBV28
clone size: once
J gene: TRBJ2-7
D gene: .

CDR3 protein: CASSQEPSGPSGNTIYF
CDR3 DNA: TGCGCCAGCAGCCAAGAGCCATCGGGTCCCTCTGGAAACACCATATATTTT
V gene: TRBV4-3
clone size: .
J gene: TRBJ1-3
D gene: .

CDR3 protein: CASSPEGLAGGETQYF
CDR3 DNA: TGTGCCAGCAGCCCCGAAGGATTGGCGGGAGGAGAGACCCAGTACTTC
V gene: TRBV9
clone size: .
J gene: TRBJ2-5
D gene: TRBD2

CDR3 protein: CASSFGLAGRNYEQYF
CDR3 DNA: TGCGCCAGCAGCTTTGGACTAGCGGGAAGGAACTACGAGCAGTACTTC
V gene: TRBV5-1
clone size: .
J gene: TRBJ2-7
D gene: TRBD2

CDR3 protein: CASSYPLGQGYEQYF
CDR3 DNA: TGTGCCAGCAGTTACCCTTTGGGACAGGGATACGAGCAGTACTTC
V gene: TRBV6-5
clone size: once
J gene: TRBJ2-7
D gene: TRBD1

CDR3 protein: CASSRSGSSYNEQFF
CDR3 DNA: TGTGCCAGCAGCCGTAGCGGAAGCTCCTACAATGAGCAGTTCTTC
V gene: TRBV7-6
clone size: .
J gene: TRBJ2-1
D gene: .

CDR3 protein: CASKLTGRKEKLFF
CDR3 DNA: TGTGCCAGTAAACTGACAGGGAGGAAGGAAAAACTGTTTTTT
V gene: TRBV6-5
clone size: .
J gene: TRBJ1-4
D gene: TRBD1

CDR3 protein: CASSHPRRFRDFGTYEQYF
CDR3 DNA: TGCGCCAGCAGCCACCCAAGACGATTTCGTGACTTTGGGACTTACGAGCAGTACTTC
V gene: TRBV4-3
clone size: .
J gene: TRBJ2-7
D gene: .

CDR3 protein: CASSLVDSYEQYF
CDR3 DNA: TGTGCCAGCAGCTTAGTGGACAGCTACGAGCAGTACTTC
V gene: TRBV7-2
clone size: once
J gene: TRBJ2-7
D gene: .

CDR3 protein: CASSQFGRGSETQYF
CDR3 DNA: TGTGCCAGCAGCCAATTCGGCAGGGGTAGTGAGACCCAGTACTTC
V gene: TRBV14
clone size: few
J gene: TRBJ2-5
D gene: .

CDR3 protein: CASSDSPGEGNEQFF
CDR3 DNA: TGTGCCAGCAGTGACTCGCCAGGGGAGGGCAATGAGCAGTTCTTC
V gene: TRBV6-4
clone size: .
J gene: TRBJ2-1
D gene: .

CDR3 protein: CATSSTGLNSPLHF
CDR3 DNA: TGTGCCACCAGCAGTACAGGGTTAAATTCACCCCTCCACTTT
V gene: TRBV15
clone size: .
J gene: TRBJ1-6
D gene: .

CDR3 protein: CASSPGGGQYF
CDR3 DNA: TGTGCCAGCAGCCCGGGGGGCGGTCAGTACTTC
V gene: TRBV2
clone size: .
J gene: TRBJ2-7
D gene: .

CDR3 protein: CASSGWGSGTDTQYF
CDR3 DNA: TGTGCCAGCAGCGGTTGGGGTAGCGGCACAGATACGCAGTATTTT
V gene: TRBV11-1
clone size: .
J gene: TRBJ2-3
D gene: .